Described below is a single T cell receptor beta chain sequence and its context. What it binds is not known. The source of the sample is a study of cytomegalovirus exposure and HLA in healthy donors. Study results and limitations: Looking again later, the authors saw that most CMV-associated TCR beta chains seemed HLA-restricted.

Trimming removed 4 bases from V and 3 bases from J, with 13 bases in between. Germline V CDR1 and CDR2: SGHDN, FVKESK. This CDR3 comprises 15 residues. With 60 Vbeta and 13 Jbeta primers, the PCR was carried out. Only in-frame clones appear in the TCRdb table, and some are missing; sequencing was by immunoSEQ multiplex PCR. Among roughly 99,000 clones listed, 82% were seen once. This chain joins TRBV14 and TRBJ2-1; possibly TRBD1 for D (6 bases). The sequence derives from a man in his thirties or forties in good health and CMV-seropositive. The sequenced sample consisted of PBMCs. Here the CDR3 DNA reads TGTGCCAGCAGCCCTCTGGGACAAAACTACAATGAGCAGTTCTTC. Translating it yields CASSPLGQNYNEQFF.